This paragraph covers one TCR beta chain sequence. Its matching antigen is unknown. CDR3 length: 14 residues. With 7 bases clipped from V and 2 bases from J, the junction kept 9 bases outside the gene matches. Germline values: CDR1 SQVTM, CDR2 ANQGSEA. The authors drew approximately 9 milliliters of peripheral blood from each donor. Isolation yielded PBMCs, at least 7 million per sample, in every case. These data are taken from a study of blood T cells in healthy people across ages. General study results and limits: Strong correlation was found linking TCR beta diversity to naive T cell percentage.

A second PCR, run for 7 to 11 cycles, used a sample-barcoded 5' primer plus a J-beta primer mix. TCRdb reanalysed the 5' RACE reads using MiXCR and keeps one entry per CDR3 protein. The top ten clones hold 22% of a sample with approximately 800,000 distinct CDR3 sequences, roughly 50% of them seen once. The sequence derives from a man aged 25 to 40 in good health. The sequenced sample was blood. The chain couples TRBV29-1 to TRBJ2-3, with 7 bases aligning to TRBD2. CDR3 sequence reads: CSGPSGAITDTQYF. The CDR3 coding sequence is TGCAGCGGCCCGAGCGGGGCAATCACAGATACGCAGTATTTT.